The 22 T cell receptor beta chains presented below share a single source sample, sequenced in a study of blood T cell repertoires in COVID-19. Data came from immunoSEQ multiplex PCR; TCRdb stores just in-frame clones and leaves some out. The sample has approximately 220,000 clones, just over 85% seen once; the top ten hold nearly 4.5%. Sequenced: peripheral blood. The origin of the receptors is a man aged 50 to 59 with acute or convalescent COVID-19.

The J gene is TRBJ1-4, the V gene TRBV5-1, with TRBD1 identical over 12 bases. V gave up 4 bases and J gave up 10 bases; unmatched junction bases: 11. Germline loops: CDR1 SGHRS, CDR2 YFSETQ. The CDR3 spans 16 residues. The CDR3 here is CASSPATGTGGGKLFF. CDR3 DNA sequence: TGCGCCAGCAGCCCGGCAACCGGGACAGGGGGCGGAAAACTGTTTTTT.

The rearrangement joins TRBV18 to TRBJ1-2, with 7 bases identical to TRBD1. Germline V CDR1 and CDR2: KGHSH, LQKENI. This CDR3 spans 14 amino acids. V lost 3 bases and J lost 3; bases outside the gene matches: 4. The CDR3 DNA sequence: TGTGCCAGCTCACCTGGGACAGACCACTATGGCTACACCTTC. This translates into CASSPGTDHYGYTF.

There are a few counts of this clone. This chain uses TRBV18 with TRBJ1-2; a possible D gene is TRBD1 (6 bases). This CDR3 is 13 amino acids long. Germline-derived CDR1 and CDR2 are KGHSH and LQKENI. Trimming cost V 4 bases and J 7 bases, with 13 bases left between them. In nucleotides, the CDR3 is TGTGCCAGCTCACGGGACAAGATTACTGGCTACACCTTC. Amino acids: CASSRDKITGYTF.

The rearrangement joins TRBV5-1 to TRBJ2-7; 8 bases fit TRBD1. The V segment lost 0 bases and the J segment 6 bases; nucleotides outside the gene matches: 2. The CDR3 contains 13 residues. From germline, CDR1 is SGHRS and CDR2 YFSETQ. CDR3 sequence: CASSLGTGREQYF. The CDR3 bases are TGCGCCAGCAGCTTGGGGACAGGGCGCGAGCAGTACTTC.

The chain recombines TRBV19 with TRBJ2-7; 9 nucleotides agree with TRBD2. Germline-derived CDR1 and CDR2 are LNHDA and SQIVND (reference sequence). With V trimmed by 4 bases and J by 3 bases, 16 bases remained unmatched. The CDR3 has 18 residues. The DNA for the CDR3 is TGTGCCAGTAGTAAGGGGATCCCGGGACTAGCAGAGGTCTACGAGCAGTACTTC. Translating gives CASSKGIPGLAEVYEQYF.

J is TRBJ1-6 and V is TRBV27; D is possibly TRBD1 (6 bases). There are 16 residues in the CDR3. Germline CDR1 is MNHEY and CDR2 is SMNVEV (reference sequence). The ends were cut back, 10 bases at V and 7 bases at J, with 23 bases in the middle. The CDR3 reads CATTPWGPGGNSPLHF. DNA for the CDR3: TGTGCCACTACCCCCTGGGGGCCGGGCGGGAATTCACCCCTCCACTTT.

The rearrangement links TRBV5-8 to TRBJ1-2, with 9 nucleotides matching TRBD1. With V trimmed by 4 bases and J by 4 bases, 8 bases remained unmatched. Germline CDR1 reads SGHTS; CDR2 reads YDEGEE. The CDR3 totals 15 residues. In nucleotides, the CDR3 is TGTGCCAGCAGCCCTAGACAGGGGGGCTCCTATGGCTACACCTTC. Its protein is CASSPRQGGSYGYTF.

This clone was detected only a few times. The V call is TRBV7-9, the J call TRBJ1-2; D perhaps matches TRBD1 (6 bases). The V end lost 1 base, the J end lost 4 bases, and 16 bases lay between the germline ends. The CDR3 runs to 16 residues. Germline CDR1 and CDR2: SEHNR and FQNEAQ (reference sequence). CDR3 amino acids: CASSLEGRGSGYGYTF. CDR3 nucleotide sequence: TGTGCCAGCAGCTTAGAAGGGAGGGGGAGCGGCTATGGCTACACCTTC.

The CDR3 DNA follows: TGTGCCAGCAACGGGAGTGGCGAGCAGTACTTC. Its protein product is CASNGSGEQYF. The chain couples TRBV7-9 to TRBJ2-7; D might be TRBD2 (6 bases). Germline CDR1 is SEHNR and CDR2 is FQNEAQ (reference sequence). CDR3 length equals 11 residues. V dropped 7 bases and J dropped 6 bases, with 10 bases sitting between them. Full variable domain (missing parts from reference TRBV7-9 and TRBJ2-7): DTGVSQNPRHKITKRGQNVTFRCDPISEHNRLYWYRQTLGQGPEFLTYFQNEAQLEKSRLLSDRFSAERPKGSFSTLEIQRTEQGDSAMYLCASNGSGEQYFGPGTRLTVT.

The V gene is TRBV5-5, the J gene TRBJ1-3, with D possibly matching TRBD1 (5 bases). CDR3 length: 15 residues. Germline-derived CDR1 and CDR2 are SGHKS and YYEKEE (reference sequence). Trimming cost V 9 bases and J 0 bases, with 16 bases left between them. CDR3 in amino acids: CATSRGPLSGNTIYF. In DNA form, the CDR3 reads TGTGCCACCAGTAGGGGCCCCCTCTCTGGAAACACCATATATTTT. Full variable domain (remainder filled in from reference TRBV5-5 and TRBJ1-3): DAGVTQSPTHLIKTRGQQVTLRCSPISGHKSVSWYQQVLGQGPQFIFQYYEKEERGRGNFPDRFSARQFPNYSSELNVNALLLGDSALYLCATSRGPLSGNTIYFGEGSWLTVV.

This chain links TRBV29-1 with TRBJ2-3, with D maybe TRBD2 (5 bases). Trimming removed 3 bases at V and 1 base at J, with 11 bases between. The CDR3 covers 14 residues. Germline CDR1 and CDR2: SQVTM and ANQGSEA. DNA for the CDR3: TGCAGCGTTGAGGGCGGGTCCGGCACAGATACGCAGTATTTT. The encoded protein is CSVEGGSGTDTQYF.

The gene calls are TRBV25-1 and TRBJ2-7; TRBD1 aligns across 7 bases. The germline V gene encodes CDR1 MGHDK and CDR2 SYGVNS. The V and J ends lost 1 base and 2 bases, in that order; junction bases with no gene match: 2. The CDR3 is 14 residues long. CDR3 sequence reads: CASSEWGQTYEQYF. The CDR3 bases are TGTGCCAGCAGTGAATGGGGACAGACCTACGAGCAGTACTTC.

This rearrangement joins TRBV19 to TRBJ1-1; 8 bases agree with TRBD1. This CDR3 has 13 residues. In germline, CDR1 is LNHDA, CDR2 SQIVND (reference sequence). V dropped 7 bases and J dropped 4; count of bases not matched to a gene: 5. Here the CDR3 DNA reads TGTGCCAGTATTCAGGGGGCGCGCACTGAAGCTTTCTTT. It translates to CASIQGARTEAFF.

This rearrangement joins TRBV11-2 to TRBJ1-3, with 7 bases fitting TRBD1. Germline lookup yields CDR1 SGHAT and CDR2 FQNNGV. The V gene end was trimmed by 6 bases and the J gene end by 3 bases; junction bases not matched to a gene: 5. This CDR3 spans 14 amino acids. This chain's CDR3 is CASRSTGDGNTIYF. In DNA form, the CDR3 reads TGTGCCAGCAGATCAACAGGGGATGGAAACACCATATATTTT.

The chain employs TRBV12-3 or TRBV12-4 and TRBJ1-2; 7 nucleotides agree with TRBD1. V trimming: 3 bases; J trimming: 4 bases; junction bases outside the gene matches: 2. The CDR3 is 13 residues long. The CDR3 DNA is TGTGCCAGCAGTTTGGCAGGGGGCTATGGCTACACCTTC. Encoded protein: CASSLAGGYGYTF.

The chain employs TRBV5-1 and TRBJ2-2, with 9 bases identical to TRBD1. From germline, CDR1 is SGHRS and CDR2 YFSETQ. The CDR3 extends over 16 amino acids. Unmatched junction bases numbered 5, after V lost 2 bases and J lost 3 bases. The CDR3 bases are TGCGCCAGCAGCTTTAGGACAGGGGTCGACACCGGGGAGCTGTTTTTT. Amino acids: CASSFRTGVDTGELFF.

The CDR3 sequence: CASSPPDSRTYEQYF. In nucleotides, the CDR3 is TGTGCCAGCTCACCACCCGACAGCCGAACCTACGAGCAGTACTTC. The rearrangement links TRBV18 to TRBJ2-7, with TRBD1 as a possible D gene (5 bases). Trimming removed 0 bases from V and 2 bases from J, with 11 bases in between. The CDR3 runs to 15 residues. The germline V gene has CDR1 KGHSH and CDR2 LQKENI.

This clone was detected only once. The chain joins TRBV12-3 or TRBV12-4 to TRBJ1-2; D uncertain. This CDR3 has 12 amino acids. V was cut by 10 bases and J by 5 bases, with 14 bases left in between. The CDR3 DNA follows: TGTGCCACCAGGCGGCTCCCATATGGCTACACCTTC. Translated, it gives CATRRLPYGYTF.

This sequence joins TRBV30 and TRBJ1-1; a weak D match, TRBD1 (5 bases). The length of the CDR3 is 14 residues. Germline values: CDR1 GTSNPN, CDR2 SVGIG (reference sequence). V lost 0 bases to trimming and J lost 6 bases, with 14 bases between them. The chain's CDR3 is CAWSVRQGKAEAFF. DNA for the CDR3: TGTGCCTGGAGTGTACGTCAGGGAAAGGCTGAAGCTTTCTTT.

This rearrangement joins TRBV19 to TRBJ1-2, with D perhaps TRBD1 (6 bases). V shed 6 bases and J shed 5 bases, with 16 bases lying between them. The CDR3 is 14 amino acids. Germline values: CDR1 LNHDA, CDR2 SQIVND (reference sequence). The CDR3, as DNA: TGTGCCAGTAGCTACAGGGATTTAGGTTATGGCTACACCTTC. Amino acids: CASSYRDLGYGYTF. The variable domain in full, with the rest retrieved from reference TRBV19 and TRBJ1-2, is DGGITQSPKYLFRKEGQNVTLSCEQNLNHDAMYWYRQDPGQGLRLIYYSQIVNDFQKGDIAEGYSVSREKKESFPLTVTSAQKNPTAFYLCASSYRDLGYGYTFGSGTRLTVV.

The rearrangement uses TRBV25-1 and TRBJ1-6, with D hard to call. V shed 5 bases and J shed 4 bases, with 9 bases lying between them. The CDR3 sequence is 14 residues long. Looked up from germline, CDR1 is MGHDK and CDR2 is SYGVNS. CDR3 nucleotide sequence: TGTGCCAGCAGTTCTACAGAGTATAATTCACCCCTCCACTTT. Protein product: CASSSTEYNSPLHF.

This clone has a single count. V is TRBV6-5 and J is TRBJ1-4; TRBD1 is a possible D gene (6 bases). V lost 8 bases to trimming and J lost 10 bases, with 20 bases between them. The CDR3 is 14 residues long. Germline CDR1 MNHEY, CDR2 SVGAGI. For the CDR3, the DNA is TGTGCCAGCCTCTATGACACAAGGGGGGGAAAACTGTTTTTT. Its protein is CASLYDTRGGKLFF.